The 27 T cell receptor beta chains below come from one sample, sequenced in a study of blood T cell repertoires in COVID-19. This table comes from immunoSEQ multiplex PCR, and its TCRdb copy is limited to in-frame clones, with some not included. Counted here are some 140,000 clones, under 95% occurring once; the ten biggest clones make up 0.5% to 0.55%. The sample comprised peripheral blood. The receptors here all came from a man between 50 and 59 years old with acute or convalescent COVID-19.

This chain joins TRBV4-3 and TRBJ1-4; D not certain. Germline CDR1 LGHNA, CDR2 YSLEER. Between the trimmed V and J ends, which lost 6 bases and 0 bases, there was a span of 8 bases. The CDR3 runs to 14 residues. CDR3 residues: CASRHTATNEKLFF. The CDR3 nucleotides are TGCGCCAGCAGACACACAGCAACTAATGAAAAACTGTTTTTT.

In DNA, the CDR3 is TGTGCCAGTAGGCTAGTGGGGAGAGGCTACACCTTC. Its translation: CASRLVGRGYTF. The gene calls are TRBV19 and TRBJ1-2, with unresolved D. Germline-derived CDR1 and CDR2 are LNHDA and SQIVND (reference sequence). The CDR3 loop spans 12 amino acids. The V gene lost 6 bases and the J gene lost 8 bases, with 13 bases spanning the gap.

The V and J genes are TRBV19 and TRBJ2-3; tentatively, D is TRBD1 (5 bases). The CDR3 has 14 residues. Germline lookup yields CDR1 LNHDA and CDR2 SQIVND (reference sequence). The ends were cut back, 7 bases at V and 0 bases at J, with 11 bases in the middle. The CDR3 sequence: CASKDPGSTDTQYF. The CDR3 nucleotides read TGTGCCAGTAAGGACCCAGGGAGCACAGATACGCAGTATTTT.

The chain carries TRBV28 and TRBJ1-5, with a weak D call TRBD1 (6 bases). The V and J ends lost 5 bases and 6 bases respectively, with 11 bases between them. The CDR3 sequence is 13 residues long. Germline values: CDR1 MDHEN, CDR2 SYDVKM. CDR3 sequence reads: CASSVGGSQPQHF. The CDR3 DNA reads TGTGCCAGCAGTGTAGGGGGAAGTCAGCCCCAGCATTTT.

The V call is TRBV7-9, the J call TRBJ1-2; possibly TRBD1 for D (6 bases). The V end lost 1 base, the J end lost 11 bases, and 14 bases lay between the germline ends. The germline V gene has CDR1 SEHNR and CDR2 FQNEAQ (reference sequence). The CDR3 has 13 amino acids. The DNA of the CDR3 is TGTGCCAGCAGCTTAGAGGGGGTGAAGAGGTACACCTTC. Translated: CASSLEGVKRYTF.

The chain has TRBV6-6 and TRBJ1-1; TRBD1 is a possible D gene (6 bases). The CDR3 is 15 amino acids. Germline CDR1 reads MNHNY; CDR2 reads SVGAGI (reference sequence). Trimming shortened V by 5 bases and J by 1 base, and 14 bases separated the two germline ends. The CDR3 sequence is CASSNVQGANTEAFF. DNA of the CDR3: TGTGCCAGCAGTAACGTACAGGGCGCGAACACTGAAGCTTTCTTT.

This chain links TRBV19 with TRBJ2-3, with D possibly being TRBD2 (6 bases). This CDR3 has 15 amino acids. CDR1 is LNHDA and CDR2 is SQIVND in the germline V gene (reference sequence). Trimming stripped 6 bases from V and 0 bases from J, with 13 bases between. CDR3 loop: CASRLTGASTDTQYF. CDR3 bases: TGTGCCAGTAGGCTTACGGGAGCTAGCACAGATACGCAGTATTTT.

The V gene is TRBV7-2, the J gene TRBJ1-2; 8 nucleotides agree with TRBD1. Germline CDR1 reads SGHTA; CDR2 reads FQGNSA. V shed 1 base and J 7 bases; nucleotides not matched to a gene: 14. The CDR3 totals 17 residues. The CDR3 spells CASSLGFLGQGARGYTF. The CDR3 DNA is TGTGCCAGCAGCTTAGGATTCCTTGGGCAGGGGGCACGTGGCTACACCTTC.

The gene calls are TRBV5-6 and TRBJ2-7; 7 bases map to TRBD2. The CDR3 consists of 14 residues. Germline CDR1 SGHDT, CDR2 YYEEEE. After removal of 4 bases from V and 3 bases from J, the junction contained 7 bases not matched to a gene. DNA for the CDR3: TGTGCCAGCAGCCAAACGGGGACTAACTACGAGCAGTACGTC. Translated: CASSQTGTNYEQYV.

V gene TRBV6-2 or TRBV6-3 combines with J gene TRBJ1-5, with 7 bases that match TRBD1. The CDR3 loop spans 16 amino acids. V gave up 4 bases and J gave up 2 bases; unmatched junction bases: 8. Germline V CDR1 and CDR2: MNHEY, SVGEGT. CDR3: CASSFWRGRGNQPQHF. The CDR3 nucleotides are TGTGCCAGCAGTTTTTGGAGGGGGCGAGGCAATCAGCCCCAGCATTTT.

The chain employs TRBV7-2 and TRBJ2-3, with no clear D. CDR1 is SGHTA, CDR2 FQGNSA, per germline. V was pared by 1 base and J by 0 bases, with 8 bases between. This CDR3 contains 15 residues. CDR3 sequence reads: CASSLGFTSTDTQYF. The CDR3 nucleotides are TGTGCCAGCAGCTTAGGGTTTACTAGCACAGATACGCAGTATTTT.

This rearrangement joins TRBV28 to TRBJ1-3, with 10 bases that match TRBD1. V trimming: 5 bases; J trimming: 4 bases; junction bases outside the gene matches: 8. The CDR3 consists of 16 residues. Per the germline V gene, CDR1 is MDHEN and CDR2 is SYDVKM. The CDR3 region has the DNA TGTGCCAGCAGTCCTCGGACAGGGGGATCCGGAAACACCATATATTTT. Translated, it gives CASSPRTGGSGNTIYF.

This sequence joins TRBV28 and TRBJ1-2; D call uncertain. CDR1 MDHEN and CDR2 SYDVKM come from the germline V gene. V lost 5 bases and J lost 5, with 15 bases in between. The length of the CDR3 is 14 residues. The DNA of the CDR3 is TGTGCCAGCAGTGCCAATGCAGGAACTTATGGCTACACCTTC. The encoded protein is CASSANAGTYGYTF.

This CDR3 reads CASSIDGAQYF. Here the CDR3 DNA reads TGTGCCAGTAGTATAGACGGGGCCCAGTACTTC. This chain joins TRBV19 and TRBJ2-5; D perhaps matches TRBD2 (5 bases). Looked up from germline, CDR1 is LNHDA and CDR2 is SQIVND (reference sequence). V lost 0 bases, J lost 9 bases, and 5 bases lay in between. The CDR3 runs 11 residues.

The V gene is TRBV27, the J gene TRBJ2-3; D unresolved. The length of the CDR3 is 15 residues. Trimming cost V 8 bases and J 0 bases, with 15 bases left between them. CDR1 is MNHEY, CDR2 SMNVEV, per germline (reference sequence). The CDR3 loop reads CASHHWSSSTDTQYF. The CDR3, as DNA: TGTGCCAGCCACCACTGGTCATCTAGCACAGATACGCAGTATTTT.

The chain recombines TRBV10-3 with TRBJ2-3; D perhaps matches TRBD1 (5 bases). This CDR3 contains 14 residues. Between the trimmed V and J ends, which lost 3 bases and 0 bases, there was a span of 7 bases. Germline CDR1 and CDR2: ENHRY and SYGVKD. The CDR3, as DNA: TGTGCCATCAGTGACAGGGCTAGCACAGATACGCAGTATTTT. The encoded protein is CAISDRASTDTQYF.

The CDR3 DNA follows: TGTGCCAGCTCACTCACAGCGGGGGGCCAGGGAGATACGCAGTATTTT. As protein: CASSLTAGGQGDTQYF. The V and J genes are TRBV18 and TRBJ2-3, with TRBD2 matching over 9 bases. With V trimmed by 4 bases and J by 5 bases, 10 bases remained unmatched. Looked up from germline, CDR1 is KGHSH and CDR2 is LQKENI. The CDR3 is 16 residues long.

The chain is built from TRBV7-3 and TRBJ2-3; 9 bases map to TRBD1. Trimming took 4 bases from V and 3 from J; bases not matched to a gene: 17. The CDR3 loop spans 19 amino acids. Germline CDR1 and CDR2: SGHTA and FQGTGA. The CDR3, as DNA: TGTGCCAGCAGCTCCGGACCCAAACCCGGGACAGGGAATACAGATACGCAGTATTTT. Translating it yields CASSSGPKPGTGNTDTQYF.

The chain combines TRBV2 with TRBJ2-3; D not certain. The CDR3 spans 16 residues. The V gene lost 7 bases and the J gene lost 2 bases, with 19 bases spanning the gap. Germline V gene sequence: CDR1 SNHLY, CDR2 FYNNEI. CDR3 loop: CASKSWLEGDTDTQYF. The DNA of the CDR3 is TGTGCCAGCAAGTCTTGGCTAGAAGGCGACACAGATACGCAGTATTTT.

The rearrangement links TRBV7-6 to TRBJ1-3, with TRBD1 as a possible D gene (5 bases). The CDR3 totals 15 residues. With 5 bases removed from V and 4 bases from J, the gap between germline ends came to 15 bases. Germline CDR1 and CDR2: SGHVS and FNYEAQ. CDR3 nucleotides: TGTGCCAGCAGCCCCAGGAGGGACGCCGGAAACACCATATATTTT. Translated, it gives CASSPRRDAGNTIYF. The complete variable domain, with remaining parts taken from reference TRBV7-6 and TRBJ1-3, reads GAGVSQSPRYKVTKRGQDVALRCDPISGHVSLYWYRQALGQGPEFLTYFNYEAQQDKSGLPNDRFSAERPEGSISTLTIQRTEQRDSAMYRCASSPRRDAGNTIYFGEGSWLTVV.

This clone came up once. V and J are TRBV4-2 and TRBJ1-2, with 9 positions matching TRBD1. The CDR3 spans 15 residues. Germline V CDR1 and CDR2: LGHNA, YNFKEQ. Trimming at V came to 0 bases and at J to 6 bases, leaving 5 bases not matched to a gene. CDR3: CASSQEVDRGDGYTF. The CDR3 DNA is TGTGCCAGCAGCCAAGAGGTGGACAGGGGTGATGGCTACACCTTC.

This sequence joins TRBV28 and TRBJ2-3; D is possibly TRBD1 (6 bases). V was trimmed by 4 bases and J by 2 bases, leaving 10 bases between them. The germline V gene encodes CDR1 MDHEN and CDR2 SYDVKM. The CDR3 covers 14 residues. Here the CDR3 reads CASSSGDTTDTQYF. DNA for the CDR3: TGTGCCAGCAGTTCAGGGGACACCACAGATACGCAGTATTTT. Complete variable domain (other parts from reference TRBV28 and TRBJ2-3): DVKVTQSSRYLVKRTGEKVFLECVQDMDHENMFWYRQDPGLGLRLIYFSYDVKMKEKGDIPEGYSVSREKKERFSLILESASTNQTSMYLCASSSGDTTDTQYFGPGTRLTVL.

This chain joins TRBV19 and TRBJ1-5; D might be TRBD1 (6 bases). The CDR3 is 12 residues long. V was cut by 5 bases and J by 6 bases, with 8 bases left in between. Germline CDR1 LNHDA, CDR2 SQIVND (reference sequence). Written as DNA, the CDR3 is TGTGCCAGTAGTCTACAGGGTCAGCCCCAGCATTTT. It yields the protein CASSLQGQPQHF.

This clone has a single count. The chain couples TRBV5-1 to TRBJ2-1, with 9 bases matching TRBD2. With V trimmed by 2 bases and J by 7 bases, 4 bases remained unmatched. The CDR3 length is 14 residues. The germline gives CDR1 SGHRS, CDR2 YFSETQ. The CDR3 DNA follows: TGCGCCAGCAGCTTCTGGACTAGCGATAATGAGCAGTTCTTC. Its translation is CASSFWTSDNEQFF.

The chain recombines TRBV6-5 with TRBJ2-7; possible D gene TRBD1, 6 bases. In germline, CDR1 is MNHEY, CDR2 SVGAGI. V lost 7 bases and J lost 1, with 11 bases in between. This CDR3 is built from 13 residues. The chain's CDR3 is CASTRTVSYEQYF. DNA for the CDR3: TGTGCCAGCACCCGGACAGTATCCTACGAGCAGTACTTC.

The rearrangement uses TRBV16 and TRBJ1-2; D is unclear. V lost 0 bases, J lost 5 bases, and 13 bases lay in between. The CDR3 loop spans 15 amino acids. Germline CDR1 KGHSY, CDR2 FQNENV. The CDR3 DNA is TGTGCCAGCAGCCAATCGGCAAGGGAGAATTATGGCTACACCTTC. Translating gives CASSQSARENYGYTF.

The CDR3 sequence is CAIKTGQQNTEAFF. The DNA for the CDR3 is TGTGCCATCAAGACCGGACAGCAGAACACTGAAGCTTTCTTT. The V call is TRBV10-3, the J call TRBJ1-1; possible D gene TRBD1, 6 bases. This CDR3 spans 14 amino acids. V shed 7 bases and J shed 1 base, with 13 bases lying between them. Germline V gene sequence: CDR1 ENHRY, CDR2 SYGVKD.